This T cell receptor beta chain was identified during a study of cytomegalovirus exposure and HLA in healthy donors. This clone was found once. PCR employed 60 Vbeta and 13 Jbeta primers. Profiling relied on immunoSEQ multiplex PCR, and the TCRdb table lists in-frame clones only, not all of them. The sample lists roughly 110,000 clones, about 75% occurring once. Germline CDR1 and CDR2: SNHLY and FYNNEI. There are 15 residues in the CDR3. The V and J ends lost 5 bases and 2 bases, in that order; junction bases with no gene match: 4. The sequencing input was PBMCs. The clonotype comes from a man in his forties in good health and CMV-seronegative. The chain links TRBV2 to TRBJ2-7; TRBD2 matches at 12 bases. CDR3 bases: TGTGCCAGCAGTCTCCTAGCGGGGGGGCCCTACGAGCAGTACTTC. Translating it yields CASSLLAGGPYEQYF.